The clone carrying this T cell receptor (beta chain) was counted a single time. Every donor, a Caucasian adult, lived in Nashville, Tennessee. With unsorted samples, genomic DNA was obtained from tens of millions of PBMCs. The assay ran at deep level. Ten immunoSEQ deep assay plates were used to sequence the DNA of unsorted PBMCs. Measured with immunoSEQ multiplex PCR; TCRdb has only the in-frame clones, and not every one. The table records 90,000 to 100,000 clones, less than 60% of them present only once. This entry is derived from a study of shared clonotypes between healthy human individuals. The trim removed 6 bases at V and 1 base at J, leaving 5 bases unmatched. Germline CDR1 reads MNHNS; CDR2 reads SASEGT. CDR3 length: 15 amino acids.

The receptor comes from a woman aged 40 to 49 in good health. Some clones in this sample may be carry-over from other donors' samples. This sequence joins TRBV6-1 and TRBJ1-5, with TRBD1 identical over 8 bases. The sample consisted of PBMCs. Here the CDR3 reads CASRDREESNQPQHF. In DNA, the CDR3 is TGTGCCAGCAGGGACAGGGAGGAAAGCAATCAGCCCCAGCATTTT.